Described below is a single TCR beta chain sequence and its context. Its specificity is not known. Assay used: immunoSEQ multiplex PCR; TCRdb lists only in-frame clones, some missing. This table has about 58,000 clones, under 90% appearing once. Sample time point: week 5, during vaccination. A 20-mer mutant IDH1 peptide at 300 ug was injected subcutaneously with topical imiquimod. Each of the donors came in with new WHO grade 3 or 4 astrocytomas that were IDH1-mutant and ATRX-lost. There are 14 residues in the CDR3. Trimming removed 4 bases from V and 3 bases from J, with 9 bases in between. Germline CDR1 MNHEY, CDR2 SMNVEV (reference sequence). The sample comes from a study of a mutant IDH1 vaccine in newly diagnosed glioma. Overall study context: Administration of eight vaccinations to patients took place in weeks 1, 3, 5, 7, 11, 15, 19, 23. Prior therapy was radiotherapy, temozolomide, or both; most received both.

Sequences were derived from PBMCs, sampled from a glioma patient whose treatment included an IDH1 peptide vaccine. The sequence was obtained from a woman aged 50 to 60 with glioma. The chain recombines TRBV27 with TRBJ1-4; tentatively, D is TRBD1 (6 bases). CDR3 region: CASSSQGANEKLFF. The DNA of the CDR3 is TGTGCCAGCAGTTCACAGGGAGCTAATGAAAAACTGTTTTTT.